One and the same sample provided the 23 T cell receptor beta chains below, sequenced in a study of STAT3 mutations in large granular lymphocyte leukemia. These receptors have no identified antigens. Whole-study results and caveats: At least one immunodominant TCR beta clonotype appeared in every T-cell large granular lymphocyte leukemia patient.

The method was immunoSEQ multiplex PCR; TCRdb's version includes in-frame clones alone and lacks a portion of them. The sample consists of approximately 22,000 clones, 94% of them appearing once. The sequenced sample consisted of peripheral blood mononuclear cells. These TCRs come from a man aged 35 to 55 with T-cell large granular lymphocyte leukemia. Some clones in this sample may be carry-over from other donors' samples.

The rearrangement joins TRBV29-1 to TRBJ1-3, with unresolved D. CDR1 is SQVTM and CDR2 is ANQGSEA in the germline V gene. The germline V and J ends were trimmed by 1 base and 0 bases, with 7 bases remaining between them. This CDR3 is built from 14 residues. DNA for the CDR3: TGCAGCGTTGAAGGGCTCGCCTCTGGAAACACCATATATTTT. Amino acid sequence: CSVEGLASGNTIYF.

V is TRBV15 and J is TRBJ1-2; D remains unclear. The CDR3 runs 13 residues. Trimming pared 3 bases from V and 7 bases from J, leaving 12 bases between. Germline-derived CDR1 and CDR2 are LNHNV and YYDKDF (reference sequence). The CDR3 sequence is CATSSHLAVGYTF. CDR3 nucleotides: TGTGCCACCAGCAGCCACCTAGCGGTTGGCTACACCTTC. Supplemented by reference TRBV15 and TRBJ1-2, the full variable domain reads DAMVIQNPRYQVTQFGKPVTLSCSQTLNHNVMYWYQQKSSQAPKLLFHYYDKDFNNEADTPDNFQSRRPNTSFCFLDIRSPGLGDTAMYLCATSSHLAVGYTFGSGTRLTVV.

The chain employs TRBV4-3 and TRBJ1-1, with TRBD1 matching over 11 bases. The CDR3 has 16 amino acids. Trimming cost V 1 base and J 5 bases; bases outside gene matches: 6. The germline CDR1 and CDR2 sequences are LGHNA and YSLEER. CDR3 in amino acids: CASSQAAGTGGTEAFF. Here the CDR3 DNA reads TGCGCCAGCAGCCAAGCGGCGGGGACAGGGGGAACTGAAGCTTTCTTT.

The V gene is TRBV2, the J gene TRBJ2-1; D possibly corresponds to TRBD2 (6 bases). The CDR3 runs 15 residues. Trimming cost V 4 bases and J 11 bases, with 21 bases left between them. The V gene's germline CDR1 is SNHLY and CDR2 FYNNEI. The CDR3 DNA follows: TGTGCCAGCAGTGGTGGGGCTAGCGTAGAGGGGAAGCAGTTCTTC. Protein product: CASSGGASVEGKQFF.

CDR3 in DNA: TGCGCCAGCAGGATGACAGGGATGAACACTGAAGCTTTCTTT. This codes for CASRMTGMNTEAFF. The rearrangement links TRBV10-2 to TRBJ1-1, with 7 bases identical to TRBD1. Germline CDR1 is WSHSY and CDR2 is SAAADI. V lost 6 bases to trimming and J lost 0 bases; unmatched junction nucleotides: 4. This CDR3 has 14 amino acids.

The chain recombines TRBV7-9 with TRBJ1-2, with unresolved D. CDR1 and CDR2 from the germline V gene are SEHNR and FQNEAQ (reference sequence). V gave up 2 bases and J gave up 0 bases, with 7 bases separating them. The CDR3 has 14 amino acids. CDR3 nucleotides: TGTGCCAGCAGCTTAAACGGAGCTAACTATGGCTACACCTTC. Its translation: CASSLNGANYGYTF. Using reference TRBV7-9 and TRBJ1-2 for the parts outside the CDR3, the full variable domain is DTGVSQNPRHKITKRGQNVTFRCDPISEHNRLYWYRQTLGQGPEFLTYFQNEAQLEKSRLLSDRFSAERPKGSFSTLEIQRTEQGDSAMYLCASSLNGANYGYTFGSGTRLTVV.

This chain joins TRBV6-1 and TRBJ1-1; tentatively, D is TRBD1 (6 bases). CDR3 size: 14 residues. CDR1 MNHNS and CDR2 SASEGT come from the germline V gene. The ends were cut back, 4 bases at V and 5 bases at J, with 14 bases in the middle. The CDR3 reads CASSAAQGMTEAFF. In DNA form, the CDR3 reads TGTGCCAGCAGTGCGGCCCAGGGGATGACTGAAGCTTTCTTT.

This clone has just one count. J is TRBJ2-1 and V is TRBV28; 11 bases are a match to TRBD2. V trimming: 3 bases; J trimming: 2 bases; junction bases outside the gene matches: 3. The CDR3 length is 16 residues. Germline V gene lookup returns CDR1 MDHEN and CDR2 SYDVKM. The CDR3 spells CASSFKLAGAYNEQFF. The CDR3, as DNA: TGTGCCAGCAGTTTTAAACTAGCGGGGGCCTACAATGAGCAGTTCTTC. The variable domain in full, with the rest retrieved from reference TRBV28 and TRBJ2-1, is DVKVTQSSRYLVKRTGEKVFLECVQDMDHENMFWYRQDPGLGLRLIYFSYDVKMKEKGDIPEGYSVSREKKERFSLILESASTNQTSMYLCASSFKLAGAYNEQFFGPGTRLTVL.

The V call is TRBV11-2, the J call TRBJ2-5, with D possibly being TRBD1 (5 bases). Trimming left V 4 bases short and J 0 bases short, with 15 bases between. Per germline, CDR1 SGHAT and CDR2 FQNNGV. The CDR3 runs to 16 residues. The CDR3 DNA is TGTGCCAGCAGCTCCAAGACAGACGAGGACCAAGAGACCCAGTACTTC. This translates into CASSSKTDEDQETQYF.

The chain couples TRBV7-9 to TRBJ1-2, with TRBD1 as a possible D gene (5 bases). The germline V gene encodes CDR1 SEHNR and CDR2 FQNEAQ (reference sequence). The V gene lost 1 base and the J gene lost 6 bases, with 9 bases spanning the gap. The CDR3 contains 13 residues. The CDR3 sequence: CASSLGGVDGYTF. The CDR3 DNA follows: TGTGCCAGCAGCTTAGGAGGGGTGGATGGCTACACCTTC.

This sequence joins TRBV30 and TRBJ1-6; D remains unclear. This CDR3 spans 14 amino acids. Germline lookup yields CDR1 GTSNPN and CDR2 SVGIG (reference sequence). V dropped 3 bases and J dropped 8 bases, with 14 bases sitting between them. CDR3 coding DNA: TGTGCCTGGAGGGAAAGACCGGGTTATTCACCCCTCCACTTT. It yields the protein CAWRERPGYSPLHF. The whole variable domain, remainder taken from reference TRBV30 and TRBJ1-6, is SQTIHQWPATLVQPVGSPLSLECTVEGTSNPNLYWYRQAAGRGLQLLFYSVGIGQISSEVPQNLSASRPQDRQFILSSKKLLLSDSGFYLCAWRERPGYSPLHFGNGTRLTVT.

This sequence joins TRBV28 and TRBJ2-3; 10 bases match TRBD2. The length of the CDR3 is 14 residues. Germline CDR1 is MDHEN and CDR2 is SYDVKM. The trim removed 3 bases at V and 11 bases at J, leaving 8 bases unmatched. The CDR3 region is CASSLYSGGARQYF. DNA for the CDR3: TGTGCCAGCAGTTTGTACAGCGGGGGGGCGAGGCAGTATTTT.

The rearrangement joins TRBV7-2 to TRBJ2-5, with D unresolved. From germline, CDR1 is SGHTA and CDR2 FQGNSA. V was shortened by 0 bases and J by 4 bases, with 6 bases between the two germline ends. The CDR3 loop spans 13 amino acids. CDR3 residues: CASSLAITETQYF. Here the CDR3 DNA reads TGTGCCAGCAGCTTAGCGATCACAGAGACCCAGTACTTC.

The chain links TRBV7-2 to TRBJ2-3; tentatively, D is TRBD1 or TRBD2 (5 bases each). The CDR3 is made up of 13 amino acids. Germline V gene data show CDR1 as SGHTA and CDR2 as FQGNSA. V lost 6 bases to trimming and J lost 12 bases, with 19 bases between them. The CDR3, as DNA: TGTGCCAGCAGTTCAAACATCGGGACCACCCAGTATTTT. Protein: CASSSNIGTTQYF.

The chain combines TRBV28 with TRBJ1-3, with a tentative D call TRBD1 (5 bases). Germline loops: CDR1 MDHEN, CDR2 SYDVKM. Trimming pared 3 bases from V and 0 bases from J, leaving 9 bases between. CDR3 length: 15 residues. In DNA, the CDR3 is TGTGCCAGCAGTTTTGGGACCCTCTCTGGAAACACCATATATTTT. It encodes CASSFGTLSGNTIYF.

V usage is TRBV15 and J usage is TRBJ2-7; 9 positions agree with TRBD2. V shed 1 base, J shed 2 bases, and the junction held 6 bases outside the gene matches. The CDR3 length is 16 residues. CDR1 is LNHNV, CDR2 YYDKDF, per germline (reference sequence). This CDR3 is CATSRAYSGGPYEQYF. For the CDR3, the DNA is TGTGCCACCAGCAGAGCCTATAGCGGGGGCCCCTACGAGCAGTACTTC.

This clone was counted between two and nine times. J is TRBJ1-5 and V is TRBV28; D not resolved. V lost 4 bases to trimming and J lost 4 bases, with 11 bases between them. Germline CDR1 reads MDHEN; CDR2 reads SYDVKM. This CDR3 is built from 14 residues. Here the CDR3 DNA reads TGTGCCAGCAGTTGGGCAGAGACTAATCAGCCCCAGCATTTT. It specifies CASSWAETNQPQHF. Full variable domain (rest looked up from reference TRBV28 and TRBJ1-5): DVKVTQSSRYLVKRTGEKVFLECVQDMDHENMFWYRQDPGLGLRLIYFSYDVKMKEKGDIPEGYSVSREKKERFSLILESASTNQTSMYLCASSWAETNQPQHFGDGTRLSIL.

The chain's CDR3 is CASSLNEESGYGYTF. In DNA form, the CDR3 reads TGTGCCAGCTCACTAAACGAGGAAAGCGGCTATGGCTACACCTTC. The J gene is TRBJ1-2, the V gene TRBV18; D not certain. V was trimmed by 4 bases and J by 4 bases, leaving 16 bases between them. Germline values: CDR1 KGHSH, CDR2 LQKENI. The CDR3 has 15 amino acids.

The sample holds one count of this clone. The chain links TRBV5-4 to TRBJ2-5; 7 nucleotides align to TRBD2. V lost 4 bases, J lost 7 bases, and 4 bases stayed unmatched. From germline, CDR1 is SGHNT and CDR2 YYREEE (reference sequence). The CDR3 totals 12 residues. CDR3 protein: CASSPTGGTQYF. The CDR3 DNA follows: TGTGCCAGCAGCCCGACGGGGGGGACCCAGTACTTC.

The chain is built from TRBV14 and TRBJ2-5; D not resolved. CDR1 is SGHDN and CDR2 is FVKESK in the germline V gene. Trimming removed 1 base from V and 4 bases from J, with 4 bases in between. The CDR3 spans 12 residues. CDR3: CASSQATETQYF. CDR3 DNA sequence: TGTGCCAGCAGCCAAGCCACAGAGACCCAGTACTTC.

This chain uses TRBV7-9 with TRBJ2-7, with 8 bases that match TRBD1. Per the germline V gene, CDR1 is SEHNR and CDR2 is FQNEAQ (reference sequence). The length of the CDR3 is 15 residues. Germline trimming cut 5 bases from V and 4 bases from J; bases unmatched to any gene: 10. Here the CDR3 reads CASSPQTGGSYEQYF. The CDR3 DNA reads TGTGCCAGCAGCCCACAAACAGGGGGAAGTTACGAGCAGTACTTC.

This chain joins TRBV5-4 and TRBJ1-2, with D perhaps TRBD1 (5 bases). V lost 0 bases and J lost 8, with 14 bases in between. CDR3 length: 14 amino acids. Germline V CDR1 and CDR2: SGHNT, YYREEE (reference sequence). The CDR3, as DNA: TGTGCCAGCAGCTTGGCCGGGGGGGGGAAAGGCTACACCTTC. Translated, it gives CASSLAGGGKGYTF. The full variable domain, completed using reference TRBV5-4 and TRBJ1-2, is ETGVTQSPTHLIKTRGQQVTLRCSSQSGHNTVSWYQQALGQGPQFIFQYYREEENGRGNFPPRFSGLQFPNYSSELNVNALELDDSALYLCASSLAGGGKGYTFGSGTRLTVV.

A note on this clone: Other DNA sequences in this specimen translate into the identical CDR3. This chain links TRBV4-1 with TRBJ1-5; D is ambiguous. The germline V and J ends were trimmed by 1 base and 3 bases, with 4 bases remaining between them. Looked up from germline, CDR1 is MGHRA and CDR2 is YSYEKL. This CDR3 is 13 amino acids long. CDR3 residues: CASSQGLNQPQHF. Written as DNA, the CDR3 is TGCGCCAGCAGCCAAGGCCTCAATCAGCCCCAGCATTTT.